In its sample, the clone carrying this T cell receptor beta chain was seen a few times. These data belong to a study of blood T cell repertoires in COVID-19. Looking at the study overall: Sites in the United States, Italy and Spain provided acute and convalescent COVID-19 samples. Nucleic acid was either cDNA or gDNA, and it came from T cells, B-cell-depleted T cells, or PBMCs.

As originally analysed: Amplification from reference gene primers served as the basis for estimated nucleated cell counts. Assay: immunoSEQ multiplex PCR; the TCRdb copy retains only in-frame clones and omits some. That table gives V, J and clone size, and the DNA gave D and trimming. The sample lists 250,000 to 300,000 clones, under 90% occurring once. CDR3 length: 19 amino acids. The origin of this receptor is an older woman with active or convalescent COVID-19. The chain joins TRBV21-1 to TRBJ2-7; TRBD1 reflects the table's D call only, with no check against the DNA. TRBV21-1 is a documented pseudogene. The specimen sequenced was peripheral blood. The CDR3 here is CASSTLRQGANERTYEQYF. In DNA form, the CDR3 reads TGTGCCAGCAGCACACTGCGACAGGGGGCAAACGAACGGACCTACGAGCAGTACTTC.